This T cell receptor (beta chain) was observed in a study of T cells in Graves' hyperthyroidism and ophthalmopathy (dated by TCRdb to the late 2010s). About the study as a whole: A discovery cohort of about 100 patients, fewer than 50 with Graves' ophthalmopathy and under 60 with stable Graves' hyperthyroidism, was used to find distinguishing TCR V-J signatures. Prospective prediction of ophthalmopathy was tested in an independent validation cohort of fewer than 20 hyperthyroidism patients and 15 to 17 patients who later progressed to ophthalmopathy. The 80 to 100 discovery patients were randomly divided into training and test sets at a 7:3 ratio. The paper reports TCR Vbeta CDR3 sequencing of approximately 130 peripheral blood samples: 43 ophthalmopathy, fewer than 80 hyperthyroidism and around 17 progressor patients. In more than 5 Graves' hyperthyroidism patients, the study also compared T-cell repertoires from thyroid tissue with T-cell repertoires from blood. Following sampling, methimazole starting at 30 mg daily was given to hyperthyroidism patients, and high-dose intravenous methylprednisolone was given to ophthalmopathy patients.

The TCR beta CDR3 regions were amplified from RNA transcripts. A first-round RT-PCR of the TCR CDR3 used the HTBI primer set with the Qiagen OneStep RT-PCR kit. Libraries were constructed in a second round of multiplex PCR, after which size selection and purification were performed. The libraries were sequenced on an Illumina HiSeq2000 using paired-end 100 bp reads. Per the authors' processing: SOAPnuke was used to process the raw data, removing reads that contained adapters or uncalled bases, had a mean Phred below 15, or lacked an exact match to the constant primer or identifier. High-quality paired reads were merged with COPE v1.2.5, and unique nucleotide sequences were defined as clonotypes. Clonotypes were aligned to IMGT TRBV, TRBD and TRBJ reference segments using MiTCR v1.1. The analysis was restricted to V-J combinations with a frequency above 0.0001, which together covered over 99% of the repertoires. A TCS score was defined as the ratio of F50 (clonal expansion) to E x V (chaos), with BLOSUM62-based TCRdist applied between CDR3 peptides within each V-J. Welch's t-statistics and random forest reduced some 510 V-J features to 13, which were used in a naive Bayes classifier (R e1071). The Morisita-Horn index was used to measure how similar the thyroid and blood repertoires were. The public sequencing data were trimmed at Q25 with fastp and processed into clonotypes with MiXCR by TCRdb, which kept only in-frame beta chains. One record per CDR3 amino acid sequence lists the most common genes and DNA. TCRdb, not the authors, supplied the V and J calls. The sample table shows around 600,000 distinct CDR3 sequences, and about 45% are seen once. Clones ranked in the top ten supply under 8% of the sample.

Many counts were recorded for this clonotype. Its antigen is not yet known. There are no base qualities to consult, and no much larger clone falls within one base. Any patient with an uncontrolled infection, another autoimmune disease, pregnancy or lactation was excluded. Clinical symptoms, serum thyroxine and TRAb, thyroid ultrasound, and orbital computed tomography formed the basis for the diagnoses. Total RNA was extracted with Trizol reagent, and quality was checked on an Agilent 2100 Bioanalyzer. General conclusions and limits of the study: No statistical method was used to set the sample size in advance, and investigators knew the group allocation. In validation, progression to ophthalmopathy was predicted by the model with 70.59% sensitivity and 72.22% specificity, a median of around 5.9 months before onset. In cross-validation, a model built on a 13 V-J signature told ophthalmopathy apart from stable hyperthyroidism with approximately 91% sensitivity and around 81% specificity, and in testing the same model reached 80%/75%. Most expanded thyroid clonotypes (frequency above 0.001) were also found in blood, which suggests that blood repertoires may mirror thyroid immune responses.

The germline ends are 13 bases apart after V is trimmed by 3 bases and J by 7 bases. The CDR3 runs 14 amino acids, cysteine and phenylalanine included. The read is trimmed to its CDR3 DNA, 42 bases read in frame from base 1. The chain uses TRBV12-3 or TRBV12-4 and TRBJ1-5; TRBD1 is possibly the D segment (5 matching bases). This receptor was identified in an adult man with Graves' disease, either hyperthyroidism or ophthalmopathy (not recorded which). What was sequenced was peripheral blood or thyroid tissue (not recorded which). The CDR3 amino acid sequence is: CASSLQGMGQPQHF. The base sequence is TGTGCCAGCAGTTTGCAGGGAATGGGGCAGCCCCAGCATTTT.